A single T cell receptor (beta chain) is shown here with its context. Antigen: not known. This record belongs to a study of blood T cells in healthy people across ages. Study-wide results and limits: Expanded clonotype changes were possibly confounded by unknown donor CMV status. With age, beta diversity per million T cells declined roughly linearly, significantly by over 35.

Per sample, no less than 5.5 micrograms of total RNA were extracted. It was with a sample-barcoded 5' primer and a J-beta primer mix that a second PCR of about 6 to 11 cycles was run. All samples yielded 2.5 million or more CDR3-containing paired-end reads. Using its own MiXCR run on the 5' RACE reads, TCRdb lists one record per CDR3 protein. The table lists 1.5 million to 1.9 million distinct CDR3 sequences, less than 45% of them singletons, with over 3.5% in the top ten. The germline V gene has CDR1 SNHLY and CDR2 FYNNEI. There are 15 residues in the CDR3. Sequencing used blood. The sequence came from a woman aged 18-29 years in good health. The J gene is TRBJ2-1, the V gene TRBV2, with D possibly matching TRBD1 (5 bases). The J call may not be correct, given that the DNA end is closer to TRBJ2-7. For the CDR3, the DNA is TGTGCCAGCAGCGAACGGGCCAGGGCTTACAATGAGCAGTACTTC. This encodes CASSERARAYNEQYF.